Reported below is one T cell receptor (beta chain). This sample is drawn from a study of blood T cell repertoires in COVID-19. Study details: Whether acute or convalescent, the COVID-19 samples came from the United States, Italy and Spain. In each case, the material was cDNA or gDNA derived from T cells, B-cell-depleted T cells, or PBMCs.

Profiled with immunoSEQ multiplex PCR; TCRdb holds only in-frame clones, not every one. The sample yields a few hundred thousand clones, around 84% seen once. CDR1 is LNHNV, CDR2 YYDKDF, per germline (reference sequence). The V and J ends lost 0 bases and 0 bases respectively, with 11 bases between them. CDR3 length: 16 residues. Recruits, aged roughly 18 to 90 years, lived in approximately 26 US areas. Cohort 3 recovery required two negative PCRs, clearance, or symptom resolution. The specimen was PBMCs or T cells enriched from blood (not recorded which). The source of this sequence is a woman aged 50 to 65 who had recovered from COVID-19. The chain combines TRBV15 with TRBJ1-2; D remains unclear. The CDR3 DNA sequence: TGTGCCACCAGCAGAGATCGGGGATCGGCTAACTATGGCTACACCTTC. Translation gives CATSRDRGSANYGYTF. The variable domain in full, completed from reference TRBV15 and TRBJ1-2, reads DAMVIQNPRYQVTQFGKPVTLSCSQTLNHNVMYWYQQKSSQAPKLLFHYYDKDFNNEADTPDNFQSRRPNTSFCFLDIRSPGLGDTAMYLCATSRDRGSANYGYTFGSGTRLTVV.